The 32 T cell receptor beta chains in this list originate from one sample, sequenced in a study of T cell changes during pregnancy in multiple sclerosis. The data were produced by immunoSEQ multiplex PCR, yet TCRdb's version contains in-frame clones alone and is incomplete. Among tens of thousands of clones listed, 92% were seen once. The specimen comprised CD4+ T cells from peripheral blood mononuclear cells, sampled after pregnancy. All receptors come from a female donor in good health, enrolled as a control in a pregnancy study.

CDR3 region: CASSLEAGRGYTF. The CDR3 nucleotides read TGTGCCAGCAGCTTAGAGGCAGGCCGTGGCTACACCTTC. V usage is TRBV7-2 and J usage is TRBJ1-2; D is unclear. The germline CDR1 and CDR2 sequences are SGHTA and FQGNSA. Between the trimmed V and J ends, which lost 1 base and 7 bases, there was a span of 10 bases. CDR3 length equals 13 residues.

The rearrangement joins TRBV30 to TRBJ1-1, with D possibly TRBD1 on 5 matching bases. The CDR3 is 12 residues long. Trimming cost V 4 bases and J 4 bases, with 10 bases left between them. Germline V gives CDR1 GTSNPN, CDR2 SVGIG (reference sequence). CDR3 sequence reads: CAWNDGGTEAFF. CDR3 DNA: TGTGCCTGGAACGACGGGGGCACTGAAGCTTTCTTT.

This rearrangement joins TRBV19 to TRBJ2-4; 10 bases line up with TRBD1. CDR1 and CDR2 from the germline V gene are LNHDA and SQIVND (reference sequence). This CDR3 is 13 amino acids long. After removal of 4 bases from V and 7 bases from J, the junction contained 1 base not matched to a gene. The CDR3 is CASSRGQGNIQYF. As DNA, the CDR3 is TGTGCCAGTAGTAGGGGACAGGGGAACATTCAGTACTTC.

The CDR3 loop is CASSLGGARTDTQYF. CDR3 in DNA: TGTGCCAGCTCACTGGGCGGGGCCCGCACAGATACGCAGTATTTT. The chain joins TRBV18 to TRBJ2-3; possible D gene TRBD2, 6 bases. The germline V gene encodes CDR1 KGHSH and CDR2 LQKENI. This CDR3 contains 15 residues. V shed 4 bases and J shed 1 base, with 12 bases lying between them. The entire variable domain, with the rest obtained from reference TRBV18 and TRBJ2-3, is as follows: NAGVMQNPRHLVRRRGQEARLRCSPMKGHSHVYWYRQLPEEGLKFMVYLQKENIIDESGMPKERFSAEFPKEGPSILRIQQVVRGDSAAYFCASSLGGARTDTQYFGPGTRLTVL.

This chain links TRBV7-2 with TRBJ1-4; TRBD1 might be the D (5 bases). V was pared by 1 base and J by 5 bases, with 11 bases between. This CDR3 is built from 15 residues. CDR1 and CDR2 from the germline V gene are SGHTA and FQGNSA. The CDR3 sequence: CASSLEGRSNEKLFF. CDR3 DNA: TGTGCCAGCAGCTTAGAGGGGCGGAGCAATGAAAAACTGTTTTTT.

The rearrangement uses TRBV18 and TRBJ1-1, with D possibly matching TRBD1 (6 bases). V was trimmed by 1 base and J by 1 base, leaving 10 bases between them. This CDR3 contains 15 residues. Germline assignment: CDR1 KGHSH and CDR2 LQKENI. The CDR3 DNA reads TGTGCCAGCTCACCACGACAGGCCAAGAACACTGAAGCTTTCTTT. Protein: CASSPRQAKNTEAFF.

The chain employs TRBV5-1 and TRBJ2-1, with D maybe TRBD2 (6 bases). Trimming shortened V by 0 bases and J by 2 bases, and 12 bases separated the two germline ends. Germline CDR1 and CDR2: SGHRS and YFSETQ. This CDR3 has 16 residues. The CDR3 loop is CASSLGRRRAYNEQFF. CDR3 DNA: TGCGCCAGCAGCTTGGGAAGGCGGAGGGCCTACAATGAGCAGTTCTTC.

V is TRBV9 and J is TRBJ1-1; D is undetermined. V lost 1 base to trimming and J lost 0 bases, with 10 bases between them. This CDR3 is built from 15 residues. Per germline, CDR1 SGDLS and CDR2 YYNGEE. Here the CDR3 DNA reads TGTGCCAGCAGCGTAAACAGTATCTTGAACACTGAAGCTTTCTTT. The encoded protein is CASSVNSILNTEAFF.

The chain is built from TRBV19 and TRBJ1-1, with D tentatively TRBD1 (5 bases). This CDR3 comprises 13 residues. Trimming removed 9 bases from V and 0 bases from J, with 11 bases in between. Germline V CDR1 and CDR2: LNHDA, SQIVND (reference sequence). CDR3 nucleotides: TGTGCCAGCGTTAGGGGCATGAACACTGAAGCTTTCTTT. Its protein product is CASVRGMNTEAFF.

Only one count was recorded for this clone. The chain employs TRBV19 and TRBJ1-5; the match to TRBD1 covers 7 bases. CDR1 is LNHDA and CDR2 is SQIVND in the germline V gene (reference sequence). J gave up 5 bases and V 8 bases, and 12 bases lay outside the gene matches. The CDR3 contains 15 residues. CDR3 region: CASFPRGRVDQPQHF. The CDR3, as DNA: TGTGCCAGTTTCCCAAGGGGGCGCGTTGATCAGCCCCAGCATTTT. Supplemented by reference TRBV19 and TRBJ1-5, the full variable domain reads DGGITQSPKYLFRKEGQNVTLSCEQNLNHDAMYWYRQDPGQGLRLIYYSQIVNDFQKGDIAEGYSVSREKKESFPLTVTSAQKNPTAFYLCASFPRGRVDQPQHFGDGTRLSIL.

The rearrangement uses TRBV5-1 and TRBJ1-4; 8 nucleotides line up with TRBD1. With V trimmed by 0 bases and J by 3 bases, 1 base remained unmatched. CDR1 SGHRS and CDR2 YFSETQ come from the germline V gene. This CDR3 contains 15 residues. This CDR3 reads CASSLVTGANEKLFF. CDR3 nucleotide sequence: TGCGCCAGCAGCTTGGTGACAGGGGCTAATGAAAAACTGTTTTTT. Supplemented by reference TRBV5-1 and TRBJ1-4, the full variable domain reads KAGVTQTPRYLIKTRGQQVTLSCSPISGHRSVSWYQQTPGQGLQFLFEYFSETQRNKGNFPGRFSGRQFSNSRSEMNVSTLELGDSALYLCASSLVTGANEKLFFGSGTQLSVL.

The sample holds one count of this clone. The V call is TRBV6-1, the J call TRBJ1-1; the D is unclear. The CDR3 loop spans 11 amino acids. The V gene lost 6 bases and the J gene lost 4 bases, with 6 bases spanning the gap. Germline V gives CDR1 MNHNS, CDR2 SASEGT. The CDR3 here is CASRETTEAFF. The DNA of the CDR3 is TGTGCCAGCAGGGAGACCACTGAAGCTTTCTTT.

In this sample, this clone turned up once. The V gene is TRBV2, the J gene TRBJ1-5; 8 positions match TRBD1. This CDR3 is 14 amino acids long. Germline V lookup: CDR1 SNHLY, CDR2 FYNNEI. Losses at the gene ends were 8 bases for V and 0 bases for J; bases not matched to a gene: 3. For the CDR3, the DNA is TGTGCCAGCCGACAGGGGAATAGCAATCAGCCCCAGCATTTT. Translated: CASRQGNSNQPQHF.

V gene TRBV7-9 combines with J gene TRBJ1-5; a weak D match, TRBD1 (5 bases). Germline lookup yields CDR1 SEHNR and CDR2 FQNEAQ (reference sequence). This CDR3 is 15 amino acids long. Trimming cost V 1 base and J 2 bases, with 9 bases left between them. The CDR3 DNA reads as TGTGCCAGCAGCTTAGAGGGAGGGGGCAATCAGCCCCAGCATTTT. This sequence encodes CASSLEGGGNQPQHF. Complete variable domain (other parts from reference TRBV7-9 and TRBJ1-5): DTGVSQNPRHKITKRGQNVTFRCDPISEHNRLYWYRQTLGQGPEFLTYFQNEAQLEKSRLLSDRFSAERPKGSFSTLEIQRTEQGDSAMYLCASSLEGGGNQPQHFGDGTRLSIL.

The V and J genes are TRBV27 and TRBJ1-2; no firm D call. V dropped 2 bases and J dropped 1 base, with 5 bases sitting between them. Germline values: CDR1 MNHEY, CDR2 SMNVEV (reference sequence). The CDR3 spans 13 residues. CDR3 loop: CASSLNSNYGYTF. The CDR3 DNA sequence: TGTGCCAGCAGTTTAAACAGTAACTATGGCTACACCTTC.

The chain employs TRBV2 and TRBJ2-2; D might be TRBD2 (6 bases). There are 15 residues in the CDR3. V was trimmed by 6 bases and J by 4 bases, leaving 15 bases between them. Germline loops: CDR1 SNHLY, CDR2 FYNNEI. This CDR3 is CASRLGSGSTGELFF. The CDR3 DNA sequence: TGTGCCAGCAGGCTCGGGAGTGGAAGCACCGGGGAGCTGTTTTTT.

The genes are TRBV14 and TRBJ2-1; D may be TRBD2 (6 bases). V was clipped by 4 bases and J by 6 bases, with 19 bases between them. The CDR3 covers 16 residues. CDR1 is SGHDN and CDR2 is FVKESK in the germline V gene. The CDR3 coding sequence is TGTGCCAGCAGCCTCCTGGGGGGTCCGACCGGCAATGAGCAGTTCTTC. Amino acid sequence: CASSLLGGPTGNEQFF.

This chain connects TRBV19 to TRBJ1-5; 7 bases agree with TRBD1. J was trimmed by 0 bases and V by 5 bases; bases with no gene match: 16. Per the germline V gene, CDR1 is LNHDA and CDR2 is SQIVND (reference sequence). This CDR3 is 19 amino acids long. The CDR3 protein is CASSSRLGQSTGSNQPQHF. The CDR3, as DNA: TGTGCCAGTAGTTCGAGACTGGGACAGTCTACAGGTAGCAATCAGCCCCAGCATTTT.

CDR3 nucleotides: TGCGCCAGCAGCTATGGGGGACAGGAGGGGACCCAGTACTTC. It yields the protein CASSYGGQEGTQYF. The V gene is TRBV5-1, the J gene TRBJ2-5; TRBD1 matches 8 bases. Unmatched junction bases numbered 8, after V lost 3 bases and J lost 7 bases. The germline V gene has CDR1 SGHRS and CDR2 YFSETQ. This CDR3 spans 14 amino acids.

The chain joins TRBV9 to TRBJ1-2, with D uncertain. Trimming pared 0 bases from V and 8 bases from J, leaving 11 bases between. CDR3 length: 13 residues. Germline V lookup: CDR1 SGDLS, CDR2 YYNGEE. The DNA of the CDR3 is TGTGCCAGCAGCGTAGAAGGTTCTAGCGGCTACACCTTC. The encoded protein is CASSVEGSSGYTF.

The CDR3 region is CASRQQGTYNSPLHF. CDR3 bases: TGTGCCAGCAGACAACAGGGTACCTATAATTCACCCCTCCACTTT. This chain connects TRBV28 to TRBJ1-6; D may be TRBD1 (6 bases). Germline loops: CDR1 MDHEN, CDR2 SYDVKM. Trimming took off 6 bases at V and 2 bases at J, with 11 bases between the two ends. The CDR3 sequence is 15 residues long.

This clone appeared a few times. The chain uses TRBV19 and TRBJ2-1; no clear D. Per germline, CDR1 LNHDA and CDR2 SQIVND (reference sequence). V lost 4 bases to trimming and J lost 10 bases, with 8 bases between them. The CDR3 extends over 11 amino acids. In DNA, the CDR3 is TGTGCCAGTAGTAAGCCCCCCGAGCAGTTCTTC. Translation gives CASSKPPEQFF. The full variable domain, its missing parts supplied by reference TRBV19 and TRBJ2-1, is DGGITQSPKYLFRKEGQNVTLSCEQNLNHDAMYWYRQDPGQGLRLIYYSQIVNDFQKGDIAEGYSVSREKKESFPLTVTSAQKNPTAFYLCASSKPPEQFFGPGTRLTVL.

J is TRBJ2-2 and V is TRBV7-8, with D maybe TRBD1 (5 bases). CDR1 is SGHVS, CDR2 FQNEAQ, per germline. The CDR3 runs to 17 residues. V was shortened by 3 bases and J by 4 bases, with 18 bases between the two germline ends. The CDR3 nucleotides read TGTGCCAGCAGCTTCCCAACAGGCAGGGTCGGCACCGGGGAGCTGTTTTTT. It codes for CASSFPTGRVGTGELFF.

This chain links TRBV10-1 with TRBJ1-6; D not certain. V was trimmed by 2 bases and J by 0 bases, leaving 14 bases between them. The germline V gene has CDR1 WNHNN and CDR2 SYGVQD (reference sequence). The CDR3 loop spans 18 amino acids. CDR3 sequence: CASSEHGTRSSYNSPLHF. CDR3 nucleotides: TGCGCCAGCAGTGAGCATGGCACTAGGAGCTCCTATAATTCACCCCTCCACTTT.

This clone was detected only once. The chain links TRBV14 to TRBJ2-1; TRBD1 is a possible D gene (7 bases). Germline lookup yields CDR1 SGHDN and CDR2 FVKESK. The CDR3 totals 15 residues. The V end lost 4 bases, the J end lost 5 bases, and 15 bases lay between the germline ends. The CDR3 reads CASSRDRLVDNEQFF. In nucleotides, the CDR3 is TGTGCCAGCAGCCGGGACAGACTAGTCGACAATGAGCAGTTCTTC.

The V gene is TRBV4-3, the J gene TRBJ1-6; TRBD1 agrees at 8 bases. The CDR3 is 15 amino acids. Germline trimming cut 4 bases from V and 5 bases from J; bases unmatched to any gene: 4. Germline V lookup: CDR1 LGHNA, CDR2 YSLEER. CDR3 sequence: CASSRGQGDNSPLHF. In nucleotides, the CDR3 is TGCGCCAGCAGCCGCGGACAGGGTGATAATTCACCCCTCCACTTT.

This chain connects TRBV7-2 to TRBJ2-7; 11 bases fit TRBD2. After removal of 2 bases from V and 4 bases from J, the junction contained 7 bases not matched to a gene. Germline CDR1 and CDR2: SGHTA and FQGNSA. The CDR3 is made up of 16 amino acids. This CDR3 is CASSLTLAGGSYEQYF. The CDR3, as DNA: TGTGCCAGCAGCTTAACCCTAGCGGGGGGTTCATACGAGCAGTACTTC.

The chain recombines TRBV27 with TRBJ1-2; 7 bases match TRBD1. Germline V CDR1 and CDR2: MNHEY, SMNVEV (reference sequence). CDR3 length: 15 residues. With V trimmed by 6 bases and J by 0 bases, 7 bases remained unmatched. Written as DNA, the CDR3 is TGTGCCAGCAGCCCAGGGACAGAAACTAACTATGGCTACACCTTC. Amino acids: CASSPGTETNYGYTF.

The gene calls are TRBV29-1 and TRBJ1-1, with D possibly TRBD1 on 6 matching bases. From germline, CDR1 is SQVTM and CDR2 ANQGSEA. This CDR3 contains 11 residues. The germline V and J ends were trimmed by 8 bases and 10 bases, with 17 bases remaining between them. CDR3 sequence (DNA): TGCAGCAGCGGGACAACCATAGGAGCTTTCTTT. This gives the protein CSSGTTIGAFF.

The chain combines TRBV19 with TRBJ1-5; no reliable D call. The CDR3 loop spans 13 amino acids. Trimming cost V 5 bases and J 2 bases, with 7 bases left between them. CDR1 and CDR2 (germline): LNHDA, SQIVND (reference sequence). For the CDR3, the DNA is TGTGCCAGTAGTTTTGTCGGCAATCAGCCCCAGCATTTT. Its protein product is CASSFVGNQPQHF.

The chain combines TRBV6-9 with TRBJ1-2; TRBD1 agrees at 8 bases. Trimming took 4 bases from V and 5 from J; bases not matched to a gene: 6. The CDR3 runs 14 residues. Germline CDR1 is MNHGY and CDR2 is SVAAGI. The CDR3 protein is CASSSGGSRYGYTF. DNA for the CDR3: TGTGCCAGCAGTTCAGGGGGCAGTAGGTATGGCTACACCTTC.

The chain links TRBV7-3 to TRBJ1-4; D ambiguous. The CDR3 loop spans 13 amino acids. V was clipped by 5 bases and J by 7 bases, with 11 bases between them. Germline V gene lookup returns CDR1 SGHTA and CDR2 FQGTGA. CDR3 DNA sequence: TGTGCCAGCAGCCTACGTCCGGGTGAAAAACTGTTTTTT. This codes for CASSLRPGEKLFF.